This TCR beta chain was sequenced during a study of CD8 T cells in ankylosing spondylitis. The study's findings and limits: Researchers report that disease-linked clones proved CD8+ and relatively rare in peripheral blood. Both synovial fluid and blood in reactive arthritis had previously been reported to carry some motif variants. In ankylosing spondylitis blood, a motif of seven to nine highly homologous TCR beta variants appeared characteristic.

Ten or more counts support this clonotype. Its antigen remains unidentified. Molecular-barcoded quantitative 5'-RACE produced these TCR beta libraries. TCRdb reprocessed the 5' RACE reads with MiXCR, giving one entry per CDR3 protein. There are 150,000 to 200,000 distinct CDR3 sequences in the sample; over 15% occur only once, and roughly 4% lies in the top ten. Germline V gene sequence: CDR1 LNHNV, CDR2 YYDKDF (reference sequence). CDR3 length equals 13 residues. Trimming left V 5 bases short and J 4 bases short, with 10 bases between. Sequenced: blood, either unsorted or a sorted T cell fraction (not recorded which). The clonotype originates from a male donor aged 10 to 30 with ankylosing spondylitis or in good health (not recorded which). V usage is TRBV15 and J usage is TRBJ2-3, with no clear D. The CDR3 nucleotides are TGTGCCACCAGCCCCAGACTGCCAGATACGCAGTATTTT. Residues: CATSPRLPDTQYF.